These 19 T cell receptor beta chains share one sample of origin, sequenced in a study of sequential checkpoint blockade in melanoma. Treatment indicated: randomized to nivolumab then ipilimumab (arm A) or the reverse (arm B). The table came from immunoSEQ multiplex PCR; TCRdb's copy has only in-frame clones and leaves some out. Of about 4,800 clones in the sample, about three fifths were seen once. This sample comprised CD8+ T cells sorted from blood (inferred from file names), obtained from a patient given nivolumab and ipilimumab in sequence. Receptors were obtained from a human donor with melanoma.

The chain is built from TRBV5-1 and TRBJ1-6, with D possibly matching TRBD1 (5 bases). The CDR3 sequence is 13 residues long. Germline values: CDR1 SGHRS, CDR2 YFSETQ. V lost 7 bases and J 7 bases, leaving 12 bases between the germline ends. The CDR3 sequence: CASCSGFNSPLHF. The CDR3 nucleotides read TGCGCCAGCTGCTCAGGGTTCAATTCACCCCTCCACTTT.

About this clone itself: The junction differs from germline at one of its ends, possibly a read error. The rearrangement uses TRBV5-4 and TRBJ2-1; D gene ambiguous. Germline V lookup: CDR1 SGHNT, CDR2 YYREEE (reference sequence). This CDR3 has 13 residues. CDR3 amino acids: CASSPLPYNEQFF. The CDR3 coding sequence is TGCGCCAGCAGCCCCCTTCCCTACAATGAGCAGTTCTTC.

The gene calls are TRBV28 and TRBJ1-5; D is possibly TRBD1 (5 bases). CDR3 length equals 14 residues. Germline values: CDR1 MDHEN, CDR2 SYDVKM. Trimming stripped 6 bases from V and 3 bases from J, with 12 bases between. CDR3 coding DNA: TGTGCCAGCAGCTTTGACAGACTCAATCAGCCCCAGCATTTT. Translated, it gives CASSFDRLNQPQHF.

This chain connects TRBV6-5 to TRBJ1-4; 7 nucleotides line up with TRBD1. Trimming at V came to 6 bases and at J to 4 bases, leaving 5 bases not matched to a gene. The germline CDR1 and CDR2 sequences are MNHEY and SVGAGI. The CDR3 covers 14 residues. The CDR3 DNA reads TGTGCCAGCAGGTGGGACAGAGATAATGAAAAACTGTTTTTT. It translates to CASRWDRDNEKLFF.

This clone has more than one count but fewer than ten. This chain links TRBV27 with TRBJ2-7; TRBD1 matches at 8 bases. This CDR3 has 13 residues. In germline, CDR1 is MNHEY, CDR2 SMNVEV (reference sequence). Trimming took 8 bases from V and 0 from J; bases not matched to a gene: 3. The CDR3, as DNA: TGTGCCAGCGGACAGGGCCCCTCCTACGAGCAGTACTTC. This encodes CASGQGPSYEQYF.

This clone was counted only a few times. The gene calls are TRBV19 and TRBJ2-5; TRBD1 matches 8 bases. The DNA end favors TRBJ2-7, so the J call may be wrong. Per germline, CDR1 LNHDA and CDR2 SQIVND (reference sequence). This CDR3 contains 14 residues. This CDR3 is CASRTGTSSYEQYF. In nucleotides, the CDR3 is TGTGCCAGTCGGACAGGGACGAGCTCCTACGAGCAGTACTTC.

There are a few counts of this clone. This rearrangement joins TRBV7-2 to TRBJ2-7, with TRBD2 matching over 10 bases. The J segment lost 0 bases and the V segment lost 7 bases, leaving 9 bases of the junction unmatched. CDR3 length: 16 residues. CDR1 is SGHTA and CDR2 is FQGNSA in the germline V gene. Here the CDR3 reads CASIHGSSGSSYEQYF. The DNA of the CDR3 is TGTGCCAGCATCCACGGTTCTAGCGGGAGCTCCTACGAGCAGTACTTC.

By sample share, this clone is medium-sized. V usage is TRBV13 and J usage is TRBJ1-1; D unclear. Trimming shortened V by 4 bases and J by 4 bases, and 13 bases separated the two germline ends. Germline V gene lookup returns CDR1 PRHDT and CDR2 FYEKMQ (reference sequence). The CDR3 is 14 residues long. The CDR3 spells CASSSQTGITEAFF. The CDR3 coding sequence is TGTGCCAGCAGCTCCCAGACGGGTATCACTGAAGCTTTCTTT. Full variable domain (missing parts from reference TRBV13 and TRBJ1-1): AAGVIQSPRHLIKEKRETATLKCYPIPRHDTVYWYQQGPGQDPQFLISFYEKMQSDKGSIPDRFSAQQFSDYHSELNMSSLELGDSALYFCASSSQTGITEAFFGQGTRLTVV.

This clone was seen a handful of times. The chain's CDR3 is CASKGPGAEQYF. DNA of the CDR3: TGTGCCAGCAAGGGTCCGGGAGCCGAGCAGTACTTC. The V call is TRBV7-3, the J call TRBJ2-7; TRBD2 might be the D (6 bases). The CDR3 loop spans 12 amino acids. Germline CDR1 and CDR2: SGHTA and FQGTGA. The V and J ends lost 7 bases and 6 bases respectively, with 13 bases between them. Combining the CDR3 with reference TRBV7-3 and TRBJ2-7 gives the whole variable domain GAGVSQTPSNKVTEKGKYVELRCDPISGHTALYWYRQSLGQGPEFLIYFQGTGAADDSGLPNDRFFAVRPEGSVSTLKIQRTERGDSAVYLCASKGPGAEQYFGPGTRLTVT.

In its sample, this clone was seen a few times. The J gene is TRBJ1-4, the V gene TRBV5-1; tentative D call: TRBD1 (6 bases). This CDR3 is built from 17 residues. V was shortened by 4 bases and J by 4 bases, with 20 bases between the two germline ends. Looked up from germline, CDR1 is SGHRS and CDR2 is YFSETQ. CDR3 sequence: CASSHTTPQGFNEKLFF. Here the CDR3 DNA reads TGCGCCAGCAGCCACACTACCCCGCAGGGGTTTAATGAAAAACTGTTTTTT.

V and J are TRBV4-2 and TRBJ2-2; 7 bases align to TRBD2. CDR3 length: 19 amino acids. The germline V gene has CDR1 LGHNA and CDR2 YNFKEQ. Trimming cost V 3 bases and J 0 bases; bases outside gene matches: 13. DNA for the CDR3: TGTGCCAGCAGCCACCCCGATGGGGGGGTCTTCGCGAACACCGGGGAGCTGTTTTTT. It translates to CASSHPDGGVFANTGELFF.

This clone was seen only a few times. The chain joins TRBV7-8 to TRBJ1-4; TRBD1 matches 8 bases. The CDR3 covers 15 residues. CDR1 is SGHVS and CDR2 is FQNEAQ in the germline V gene. Unmatched junction bases numbered 10, after V lost 5 bases and J lost 8 bases. CDR3 region: CASSILTGEYEKLFF. The DNA for the CDR3 is TGTGCCAGCAGCATATTGACAGGGGAGTACGAAAAACTGTTTTTT.

This clone showed up just a few times. The chain carries TRBV10-1 and TRBJ2-5; D is undetermined. CDR3 length: 13 residues. The germline V and J ends were trimmed by 4 bases and 5 bases, with 11 bases remaining between them. Germline V CDR1 and CDR2: WNHNN, SYGVQD (reference sequence). The CDR3: CASSGSIVETQYF. Written as DNA, the CDR3 is TGCGCCAGCAGTGGATCTATCGTGGAGACCCAGTACTTC.

This chain joins TRBV5-6 and TRBJ1-1; 7 nucleotides align to TRBD1. Trimming took 2 bases from V and 0 from J; bases not matched to a gene: 4. The CDR3 loop spans 15 amino acids. CDR1 and CDR2 (germline): SGHDT, YYEEEE. The CDR3 spells CASSFQTGMNTEAFF. In DNA form, the CDR3 reads TGTGCCAGCAGCTTCCAGACAGGGATGAACACTGAAGCTTTCTTT.

The chain recombines TRBV7-9 with TRBJ2-1, with D perhaps TRBD2 (7 bases). Germline CDR1 and CDR2: SEHNR and FQNEAQ (reference sequence). The germline V and J ends were trimmed by 5 bases and 7 bases, with 18 bases remaining between them. The CDR3 extends over 15 amino acids. The CDR3 loop reads CASSPASGGGNEQFF. The CDR3 DNA sequence: TGTGCCAGCAGCCCCGCTAGCGGAGGGGGGAATGAGCAGTTCTTC.

This clone has more than one count but fewer than ten. The chain has TRBV19 and TRBJ1-2; no reliable D call. The V gene's germline CDR1 is LNHDA and CDR2 SQIVND (reference sequence). The CDR3 spans 13 residues. Between the trimmed V and J ends, which lost 5 bases and 4 bases, there was a span of 11 bases. CDR3 loop: CASSYGQAYGYTF. The DNA of the CDR3 is TGTGCCAGTAGTTACGGTCAGGCCTATGGCTACACCTTC.

The V and J genes are TRBV7-9 and TRBJ2-1; 8 bases map to TRBD2. Germline V gene lookup returns CDR1 SEHNR and CDR2 FQNEAQ (reference sequence). There are 14 residues in the CDR3. V shed 3 bases and J 7 bases; nucleotides not matched to a gene: 5. CDR3 loop: CASSLGSGGNEQFF. The CDR3, as DNA: TGTGCCAGCAGCTTGGGTTCGGGGGGGAATGAGCAGTTCTTC.

The rearrangement links TRBV29-1 to TRBJ2-2, with TRBD1 identical over 7 bases. There are 13 residues in the CDR3. Losses at the gene ends were 6 bases for V and 0 bases for J; bases not matched to a gene: 1. The germline CDR1 and CDR2 sequences are SQVTM and ANQGSEA. This CDR3 is CSVGTANTGELFF. The CDR3 bases are TGCAGCGTCGGGACAGCGAACACCGGGGAGCTGTTTTTT.

On this clone: Other nucleotide sequences from this sample produce the same CDR3. This chain joins TRBV29-1 and TRBJ1-2; a possible D gene is TRBD1 (6 bases). V lost 6 bases and J 2 bases, leaving 16 bases between the germline ends. CDR3 length: 14 residues. Per the germline V gene, CDR1 is SQVTM and CDR2 is ANQGSEA. DNA for the CDR3: TGCAGCGTCGTCCCCAGGGGTCAAAACTATGGCTACACCTTC. It specifies CSVVPRGQNYGYTF.